This paragraph covers one TCR beta chain sequence. V shed 2 bases and J 2 bases; nucleotides not matched to a gene: 3. The CDR3 loop spans 15 amino acids. Germline V gene sequence: CDR1 MGHRA, CDR2 YSYEKL. This specimen belongs to a study of shared clonotypes between healthy human individuals. Sequencing was performed with immunoSEQ multiplex PCR; in TCRdb, only in-frame clones are kept and a portion is missing. Seen here are fewer than 1 million clones, around 96% observed once, and the top ten hold around 0.25%. The naive CD8 population came from CD45RO-negative cells selected for CCR7, without terminally differentiated effector memory CD45RA+ cells.

The sequenced sample was naive CD8+ T cells sorted from blood. The gene calls are TRBV4-1 and TRBJ2-7, with 10 bases that match TRBD1. This TCR derives from a man aged 25-40 years in good health. CDR3 sequence (DNA): TGCGCCAGCAGCCAACTCGGACAGGGGGCCTACGAGCAGTACTTC. It specifies CASSQLGQGAYEQYF.